This paragraph reports one T cell receptor beta chain. Its antigen is still unknown. Germline CDR1 reads MNHEY; CDR2 reads SVGAGI. J lost 4 bases, V lost 6 bases, and 2 bases had no gene match. The CDR3 has 13 amino acids. The single heparinised draw taken from each donor contained around 120 mL of blood on average. These data are taken from a study of beta chain features in type 1 diabetes. At the level of the study: Across every sample, about 110 million sorted cells were examined in total. Study-level points and caveats: More deletions and fewer insertions at VDJ junctions were found in patients with type 1 diabetes. It was not settled here whether HLA type affects TCRB rearrangement.

The isolated RNA, all of it, was reverse transcribed, so expressed TCRB transcripts were what got sequenced. The assay was immunoSEQ multiplex PCR, and TCRdb's table has in-frame clones only and misses some. Of under 150,000 clones detected, about 44% appear once; the ten largest clones hold roughly 0.42%. The chain recombines TRBV6-5 with TRBJ1-2, with 10 bases fitting TRBD1. The TCR comes from a man aged 18 to 35 in good health. What was sequenced was Tregs from blood. The CDR3 spells CASRGTGVYGYTF. DNA of the CDR3: TGTGCCAGCAGAGGGACAGGGGTCTATGGCTACACCTTC.